This TCR beta chain comes out of a study of blood T cell repertoires in COVID-19. Study at large: Spain, Italy and the United States supplied samples that represented acute and convalescent COVID-19.

The method was immunoSEQ multiplex PCR; TCRdb's version includes in-frame clones alone and lacks a portion of them. Of about 280,000 clones listed, about 83% are singletons. The CDR3 totals 14 residues. After removal of 5 bases from V and 5 bases from J, the junction contained 7 bases not matched to a gene. Per the germline V gene, CDR1 is SEHNR and CDR2 is FQNEAQ (reference sequence). Sequencing used peripheral blood. The genes are TRBV7-9 and TRBJ1-1; 8 bases map to TRBD1. This TCR was sampled from a woman between 45 and 65 years old who had recovered from COVID-19. CDR3 sequence (DNA): TGTGCCAGCAGCATAGGACAGGGAAGTACTGAAGCTTTCTTT. Its translation is CASSIGQGSTEAFF.